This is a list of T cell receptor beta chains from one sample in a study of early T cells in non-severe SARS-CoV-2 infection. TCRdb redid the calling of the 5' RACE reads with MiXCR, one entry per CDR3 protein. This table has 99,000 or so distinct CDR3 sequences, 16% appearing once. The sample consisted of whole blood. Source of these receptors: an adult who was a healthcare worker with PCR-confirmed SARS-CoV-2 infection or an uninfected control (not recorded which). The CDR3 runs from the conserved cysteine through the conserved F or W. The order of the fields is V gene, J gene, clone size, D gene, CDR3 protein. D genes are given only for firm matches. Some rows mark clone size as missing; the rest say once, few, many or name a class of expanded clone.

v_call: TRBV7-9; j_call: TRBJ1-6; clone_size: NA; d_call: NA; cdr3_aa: CASSGTGSGYNSPLHF
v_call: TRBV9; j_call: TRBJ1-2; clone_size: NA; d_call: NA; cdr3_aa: CASSVGAENYGYTF
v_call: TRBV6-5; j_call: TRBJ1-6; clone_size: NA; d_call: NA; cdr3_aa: CASSYSDRHNSPLHF
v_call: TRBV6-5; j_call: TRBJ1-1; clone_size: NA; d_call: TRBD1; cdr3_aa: CASSYHSDRLNTEAFF
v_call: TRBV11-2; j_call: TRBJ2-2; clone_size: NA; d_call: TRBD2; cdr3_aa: CASTSGGPNTGELFF
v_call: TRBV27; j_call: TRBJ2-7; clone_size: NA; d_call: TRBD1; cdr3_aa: CASSPFPLYKGAIYEQYF
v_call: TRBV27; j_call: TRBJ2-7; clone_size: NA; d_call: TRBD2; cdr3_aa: CASTSLAGVYEQYF
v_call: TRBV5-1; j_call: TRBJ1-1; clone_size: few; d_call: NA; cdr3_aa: CASSLGFQNTEAFF
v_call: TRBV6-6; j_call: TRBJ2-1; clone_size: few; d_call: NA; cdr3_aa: CASTRGFNEQFF
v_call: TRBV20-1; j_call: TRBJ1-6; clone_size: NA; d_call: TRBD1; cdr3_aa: CSATDRDSFSSYNSPLHF
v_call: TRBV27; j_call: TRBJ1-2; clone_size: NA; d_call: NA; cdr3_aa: CASSLVGGNYGYTF
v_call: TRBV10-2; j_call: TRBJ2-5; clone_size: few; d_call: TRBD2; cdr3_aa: CASGLAGVPETQYF
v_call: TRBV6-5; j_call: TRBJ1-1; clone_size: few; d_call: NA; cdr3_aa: CASSYPGTYEAFF
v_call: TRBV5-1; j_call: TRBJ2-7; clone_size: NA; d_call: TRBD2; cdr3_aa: CASRSPSGSGEQYF
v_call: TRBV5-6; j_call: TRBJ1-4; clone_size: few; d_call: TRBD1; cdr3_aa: CASSLPGQGGEKLFF
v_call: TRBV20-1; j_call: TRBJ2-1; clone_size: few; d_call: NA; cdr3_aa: CSAPVRGNEQFF
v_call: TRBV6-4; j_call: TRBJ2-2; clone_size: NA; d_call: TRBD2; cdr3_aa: CASSERGGDTGELFF
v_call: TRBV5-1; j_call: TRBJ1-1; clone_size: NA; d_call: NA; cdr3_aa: CASTNLPNTEAFF
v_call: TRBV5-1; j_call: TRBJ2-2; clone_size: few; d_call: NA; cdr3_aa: CASSLQLLNTGELFF
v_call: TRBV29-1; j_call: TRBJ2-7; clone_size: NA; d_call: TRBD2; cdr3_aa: CSVGLAGGPSSYEQYF
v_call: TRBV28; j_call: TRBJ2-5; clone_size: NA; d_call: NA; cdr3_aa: CASSLVGVGAVPETQYF
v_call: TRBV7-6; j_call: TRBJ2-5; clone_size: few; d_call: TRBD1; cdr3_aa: CASSPRQGPETQYF
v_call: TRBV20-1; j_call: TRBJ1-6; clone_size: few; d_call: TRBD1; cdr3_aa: CSAEENRGTYNSPLHF
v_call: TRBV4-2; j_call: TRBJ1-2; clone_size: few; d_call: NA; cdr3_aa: CASSQARRGEDGYTF
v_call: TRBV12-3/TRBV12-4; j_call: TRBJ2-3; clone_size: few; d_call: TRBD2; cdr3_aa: CASRGLAGDPADTQYF
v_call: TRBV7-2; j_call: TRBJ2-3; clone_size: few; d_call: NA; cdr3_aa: CASSLEGSGQGTQYF
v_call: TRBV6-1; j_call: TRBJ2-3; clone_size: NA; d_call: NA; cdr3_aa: CASSHGSPTDTQYF
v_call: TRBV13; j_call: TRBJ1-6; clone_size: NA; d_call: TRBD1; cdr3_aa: CASRLAQGEGNSPLHF
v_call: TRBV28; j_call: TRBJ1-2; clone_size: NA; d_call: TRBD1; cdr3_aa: CASSLGGQDYGYTF
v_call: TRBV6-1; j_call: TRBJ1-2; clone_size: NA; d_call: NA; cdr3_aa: CASSVGGGGYGYTF
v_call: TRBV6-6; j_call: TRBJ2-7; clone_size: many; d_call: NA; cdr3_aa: CASAPRDISYEQYF
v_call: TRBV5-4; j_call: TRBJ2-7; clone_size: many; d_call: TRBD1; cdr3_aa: CASSSRTGNNEQYF
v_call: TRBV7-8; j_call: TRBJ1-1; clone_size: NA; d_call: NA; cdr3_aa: CASSFPAGRDTEAFF
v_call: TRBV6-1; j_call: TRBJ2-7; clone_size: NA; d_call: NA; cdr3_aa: CASGWFKGQYF
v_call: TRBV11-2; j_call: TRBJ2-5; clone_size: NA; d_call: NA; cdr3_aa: CASSRGPHLETQYF
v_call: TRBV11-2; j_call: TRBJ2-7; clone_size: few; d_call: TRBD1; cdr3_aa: CASSLDPGQGYEQYF
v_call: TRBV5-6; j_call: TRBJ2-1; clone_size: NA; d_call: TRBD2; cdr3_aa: CASSFRTSGKGRNEQFF
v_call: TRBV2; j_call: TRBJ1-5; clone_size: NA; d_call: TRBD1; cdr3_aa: CASNPDRSHQPQHF
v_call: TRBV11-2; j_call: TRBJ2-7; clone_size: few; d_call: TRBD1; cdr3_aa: CASSERGSRGPYEQYF
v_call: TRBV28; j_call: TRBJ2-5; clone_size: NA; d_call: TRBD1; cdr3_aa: CASSPRGQGGETQYF
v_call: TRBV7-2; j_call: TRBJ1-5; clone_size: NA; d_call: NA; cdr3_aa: CASSPQRGYQPQHF
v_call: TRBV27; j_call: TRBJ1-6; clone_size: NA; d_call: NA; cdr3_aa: CASSVFGGDNSPLHF
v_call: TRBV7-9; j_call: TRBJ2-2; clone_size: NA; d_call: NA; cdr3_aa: CASRTDGTNTGELFF
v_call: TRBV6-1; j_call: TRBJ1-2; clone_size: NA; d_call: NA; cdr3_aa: CASSEKGYYGYTF
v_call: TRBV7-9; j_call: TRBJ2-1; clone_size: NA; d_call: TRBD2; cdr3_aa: CASSLVQGGDEQFF
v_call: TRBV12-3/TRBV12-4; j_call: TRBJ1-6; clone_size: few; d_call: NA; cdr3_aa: CASSLGAGNSPLHF